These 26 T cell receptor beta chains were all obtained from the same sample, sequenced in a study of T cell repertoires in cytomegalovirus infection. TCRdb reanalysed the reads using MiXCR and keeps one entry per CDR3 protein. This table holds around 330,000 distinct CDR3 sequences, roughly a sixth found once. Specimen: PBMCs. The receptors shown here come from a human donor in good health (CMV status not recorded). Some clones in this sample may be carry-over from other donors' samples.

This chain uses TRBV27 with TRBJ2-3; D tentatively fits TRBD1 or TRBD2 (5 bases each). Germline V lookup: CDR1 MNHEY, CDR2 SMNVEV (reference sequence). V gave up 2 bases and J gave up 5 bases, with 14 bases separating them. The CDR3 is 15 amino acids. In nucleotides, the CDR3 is TGTGCCAGCAGTTTACCGGGGACCGCTCGAGATACGCAGTATTTT. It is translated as CASSLPGTARDTQYF.

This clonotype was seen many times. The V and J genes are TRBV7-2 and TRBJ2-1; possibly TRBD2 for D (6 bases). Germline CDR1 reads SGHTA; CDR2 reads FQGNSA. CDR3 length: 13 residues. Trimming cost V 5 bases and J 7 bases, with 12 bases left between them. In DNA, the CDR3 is TGTGCCAGCAGCGCGGGACTTATGAATGAGCAGTTCTTC. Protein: CASSAGLMNEQFF.

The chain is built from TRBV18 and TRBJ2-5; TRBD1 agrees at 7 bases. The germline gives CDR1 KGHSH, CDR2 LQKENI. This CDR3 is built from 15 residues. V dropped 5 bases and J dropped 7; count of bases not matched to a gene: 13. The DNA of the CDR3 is TGTGCCAGCTCAACTGGACAGGTCGGGCTGGGGACCCAGTACTTC. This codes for CASSTGQVGLGTQYF.

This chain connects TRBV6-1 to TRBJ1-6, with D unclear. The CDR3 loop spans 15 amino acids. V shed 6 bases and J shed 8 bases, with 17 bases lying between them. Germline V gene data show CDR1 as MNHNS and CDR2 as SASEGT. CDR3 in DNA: TGTGCCAGCAGCCGTGGGCCGATCGGGGATTCACCCCTCCACTTT. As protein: CASSRGPIGDSPLHF.

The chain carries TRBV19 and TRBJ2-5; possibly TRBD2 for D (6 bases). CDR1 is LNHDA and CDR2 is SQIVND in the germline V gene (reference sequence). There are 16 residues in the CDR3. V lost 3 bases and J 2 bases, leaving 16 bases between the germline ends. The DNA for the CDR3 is TGTGCCAGTAGTATCGGGGCGTTGACTAGGCAAGAGACCCAGTACTTC. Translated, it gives CASSIGALTRQETQYF.

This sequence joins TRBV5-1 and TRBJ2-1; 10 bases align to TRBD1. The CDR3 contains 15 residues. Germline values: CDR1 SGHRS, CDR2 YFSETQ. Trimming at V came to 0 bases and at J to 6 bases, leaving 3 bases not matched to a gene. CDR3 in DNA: TGCGCCAGCAGCTTGGACGGGACAGGGGCCAATGAGCAGTTCTTC. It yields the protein CASSLDGTGANEQFF.

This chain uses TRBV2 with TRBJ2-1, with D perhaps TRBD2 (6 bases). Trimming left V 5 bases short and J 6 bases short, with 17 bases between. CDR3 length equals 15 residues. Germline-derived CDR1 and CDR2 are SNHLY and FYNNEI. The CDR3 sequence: CASSPRTGRGNEQFF. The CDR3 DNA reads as TGTGCCAGCAGTCCACGGACGGGGCGGGGCAATGAGCAGTTCTTC.

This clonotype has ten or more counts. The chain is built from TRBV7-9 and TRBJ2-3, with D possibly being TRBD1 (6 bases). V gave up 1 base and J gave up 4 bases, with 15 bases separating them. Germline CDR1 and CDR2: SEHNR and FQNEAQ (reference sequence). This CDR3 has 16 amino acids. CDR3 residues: CASSLVRTPGADTQYF. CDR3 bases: TGTGCCAGCAGCTTAGTGAGGACCCCAGGGGCAGATACGCAGTATTTT.

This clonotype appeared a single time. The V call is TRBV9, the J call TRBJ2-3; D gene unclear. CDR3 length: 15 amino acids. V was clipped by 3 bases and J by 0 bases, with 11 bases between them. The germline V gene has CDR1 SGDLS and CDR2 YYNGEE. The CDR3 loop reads CASSEYGTSTDTQYF. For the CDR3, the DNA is TGTGCCAGCAGCGAGTACGGTACTAGCACAGATACGCAGTATTTT.

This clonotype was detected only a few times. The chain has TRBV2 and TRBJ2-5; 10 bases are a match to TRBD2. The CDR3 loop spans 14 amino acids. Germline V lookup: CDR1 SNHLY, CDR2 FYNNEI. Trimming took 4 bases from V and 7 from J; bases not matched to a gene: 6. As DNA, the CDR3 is TGTGCCAGCAGTGGCGAGGTAGCGGGAGGGACCCAGTACTTC. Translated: CASSGEVAGGTQYF.

For the CDR3, the DNA is TGTGCCAGCAGCTCCCGACCGACAGGGAAAGTCTCCTACGAGCAGTACTTC. Encoded protein: CASSSRPTGKVSYEQYF. J is TRBJ2-7 and V is TRBV7-4, with 7 nucleotides matching TRBD1. From germline, CDR1 is SGHVT and CDR2 SQSDAQ. The V gene end was trimmed by 4 bases and the J gene end by 0 bases; junction bases not matched to a gene: 12. The CDR3 contains 17 residues.

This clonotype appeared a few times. The CDR3 protein is CASSPGWTTGELFF. CDR3 nucleotide sequence: TGTGCCAGCAGTCCCGGGTGGACCACCGGGGAGCTGTTTTTT. The V call is TRBV6-2 or TRBV6-3, the J call TRBJ2-2, with D hard to call. The V end was cut by 5 bases, the J end by 4 bases, with 11 bases between. Germline CDR1 is MNHEY and CDR2 is SVGEGT. This CDR3 comprises 14 residues.

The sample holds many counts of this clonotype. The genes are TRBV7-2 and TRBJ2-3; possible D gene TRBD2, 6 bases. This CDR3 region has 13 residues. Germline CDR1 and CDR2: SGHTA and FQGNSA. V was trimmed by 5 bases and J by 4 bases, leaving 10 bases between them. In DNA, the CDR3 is TGTGCCAGCAGCGGCACGGGAGCAGATACGCAGTATTTT. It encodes CASSGTGADTQYF. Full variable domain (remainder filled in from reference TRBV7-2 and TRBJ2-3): GAGVSQSPSNKVTEKGKDVELRCDPISGHTALYWYRQSLGQGLEFLIYFQGNSAPDKSGLPSDRFSAERTGGSVSTLTIQRTQQEDSAVYLCASSGTGADTQYFGPGTRLTVL.

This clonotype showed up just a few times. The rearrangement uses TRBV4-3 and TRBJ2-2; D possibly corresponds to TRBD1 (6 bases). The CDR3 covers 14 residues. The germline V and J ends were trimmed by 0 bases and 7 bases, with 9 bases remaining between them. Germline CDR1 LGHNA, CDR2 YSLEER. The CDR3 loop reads CASSQDRTVGELFF. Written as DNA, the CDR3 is TGCGCCAGCAGCCAAGATCGGACAGTCGGGGAGCTGTTTTTT.

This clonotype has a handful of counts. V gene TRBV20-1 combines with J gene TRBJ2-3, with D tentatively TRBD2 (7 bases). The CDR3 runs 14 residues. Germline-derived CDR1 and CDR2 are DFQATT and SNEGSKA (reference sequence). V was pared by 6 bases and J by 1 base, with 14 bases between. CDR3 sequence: CSALGGRGTDTQYF. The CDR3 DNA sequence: TGCAGTGCCCTCGGGGGGCGAGGCACAGATACGCAGTATTTT.

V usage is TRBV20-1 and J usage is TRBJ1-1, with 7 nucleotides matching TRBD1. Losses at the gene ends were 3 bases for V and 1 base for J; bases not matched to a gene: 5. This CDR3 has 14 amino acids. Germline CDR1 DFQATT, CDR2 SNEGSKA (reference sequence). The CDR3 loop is CSASRGGPNTEAFF. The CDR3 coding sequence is TGCAGTGCTAGCAGAGGGGGCCCGAACACTGAAGCTTTCTTT.

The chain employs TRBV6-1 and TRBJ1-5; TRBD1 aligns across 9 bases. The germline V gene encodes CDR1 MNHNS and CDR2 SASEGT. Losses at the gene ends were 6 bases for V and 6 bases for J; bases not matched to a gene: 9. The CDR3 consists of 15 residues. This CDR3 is CASRPGQGRTQPQHF. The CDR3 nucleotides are TGTGCCAGCAGGCCGGGACAGGGACGGACTCAGCCCCAGCATTTT.

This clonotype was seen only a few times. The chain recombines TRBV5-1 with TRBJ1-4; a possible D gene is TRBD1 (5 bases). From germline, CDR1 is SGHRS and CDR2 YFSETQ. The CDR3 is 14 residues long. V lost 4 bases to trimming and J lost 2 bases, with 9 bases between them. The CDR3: CASSTGTTNEKLFF. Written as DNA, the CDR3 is TGCGCCAGCAGCACCGGGACCACTAATGAAAAACTGTTTTTT. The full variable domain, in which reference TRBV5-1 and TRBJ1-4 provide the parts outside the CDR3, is KAGVTQTPRYLIKTRGQQVTLSCSPISGHRSVSWYQQTPGQGLQFLFEYFSETQRNKGNFPGRFSGRQFSNSRSEMNVSTLELGDSALYLCASSTGTTNEKLFFGSGTQLSVL.

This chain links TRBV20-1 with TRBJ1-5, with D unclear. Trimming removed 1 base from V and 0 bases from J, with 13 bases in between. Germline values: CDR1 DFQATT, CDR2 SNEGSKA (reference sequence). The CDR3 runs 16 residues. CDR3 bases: TGCAGTGCTAGAGGGAACAGCCGTTATAGCAATCAGCCCCAGCATTTT. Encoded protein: CSARGNSRYSNQPQHF.

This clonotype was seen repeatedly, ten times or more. The CDR3 is CASSLEPGMWNIQYF. The DNA for the CDR3 is TGTGCCAGCAGCTTAGAGCCAGGGATGTGGAACATTCAGTACTTC. This chain connects TRBV7-8 to TRBJ2-4, with a weak D call TRBD1 (5 bases). The CDR3 spans 15 residues. The V and J ends lost 1 base and 7 bases respectively, with 14 bases between them. Germline V gives CDR1 SGHVS, CDR2 FQNEAQ.

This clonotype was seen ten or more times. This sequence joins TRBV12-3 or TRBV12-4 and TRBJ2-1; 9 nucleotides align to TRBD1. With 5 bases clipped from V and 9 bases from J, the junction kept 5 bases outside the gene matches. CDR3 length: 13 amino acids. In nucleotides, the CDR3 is TGTGCCAGCAGTCCGGGACAGGGCTTTGAGCAGTTCTTC. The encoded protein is CASSPGQGFEQFF.

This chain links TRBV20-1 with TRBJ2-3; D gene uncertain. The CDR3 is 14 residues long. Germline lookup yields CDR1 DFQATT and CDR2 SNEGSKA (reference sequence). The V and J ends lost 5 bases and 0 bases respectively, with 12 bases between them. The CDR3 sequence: CSAPTATSTDTQYF. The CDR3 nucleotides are TGCAGTGCTCCGACGGCTACTAGCACAGATACGCAGTATTTT.

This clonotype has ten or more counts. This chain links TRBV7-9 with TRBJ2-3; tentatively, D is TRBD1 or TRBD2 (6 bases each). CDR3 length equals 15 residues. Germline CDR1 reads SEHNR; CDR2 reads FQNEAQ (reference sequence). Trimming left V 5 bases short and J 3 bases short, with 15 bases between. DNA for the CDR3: TGTGCCAGCAGCCCGGGGGCTAGCGCAACAGATACGCAGTATTTT. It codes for CASSPGASATDTQYF.

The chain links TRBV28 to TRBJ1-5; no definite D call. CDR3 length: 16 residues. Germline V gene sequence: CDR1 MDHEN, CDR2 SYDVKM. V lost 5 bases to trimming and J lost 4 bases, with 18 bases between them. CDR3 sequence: CASSPLFGVRNQPQHF. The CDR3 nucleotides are TGTGCCAGCAGTCCGCTTTTTGGCGTTCGGAATCAGCCCCAGCATTTT.

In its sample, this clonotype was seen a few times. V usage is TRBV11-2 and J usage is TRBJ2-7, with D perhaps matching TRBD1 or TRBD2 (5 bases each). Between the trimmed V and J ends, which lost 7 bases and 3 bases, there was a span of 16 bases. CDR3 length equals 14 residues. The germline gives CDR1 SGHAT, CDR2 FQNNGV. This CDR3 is CASTASSGGYEQYF. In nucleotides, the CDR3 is TGTGCCAGCACCGCATCTTCTGGGGGCTACGAGCAGTACTTC.

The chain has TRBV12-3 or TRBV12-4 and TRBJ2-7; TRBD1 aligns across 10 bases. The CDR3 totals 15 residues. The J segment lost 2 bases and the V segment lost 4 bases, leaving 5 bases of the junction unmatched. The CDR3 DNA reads TGTGCCAGCAGTTCACGGGACAGGGGCCCCTACGAGCAGTACTTC. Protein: CASSSRDRGPYEQYF.